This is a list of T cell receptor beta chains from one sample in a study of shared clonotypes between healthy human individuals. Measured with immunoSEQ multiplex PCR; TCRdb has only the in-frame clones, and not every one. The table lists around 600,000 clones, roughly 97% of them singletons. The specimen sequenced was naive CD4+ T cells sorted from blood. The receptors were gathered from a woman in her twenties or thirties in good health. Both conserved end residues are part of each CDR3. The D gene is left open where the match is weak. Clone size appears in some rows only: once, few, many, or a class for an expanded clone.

CDR3nt: TGTGCCAGCAGCTTCTGGACAGGGGACGACGAGCAGTACTTC; CDR3aa: CASSFWTGDDEQYF; abundance: -; d_gene: TRBD1; v_gene: TRBV7-2; j_gene: TRBJ2-7
CDR3nt: TGTGCCAGCAATTTACAGGGCATTAGGGACGAGCAGTACTTC; CDR3aa: CASNLQGIRDEQYF; abundance: -; d_gene: -; v_gene: TRBV2; j_gene: TRBJ2-7
CDR3nt: TGTGCCAGTAGTATGACTGCGAGGGCCGAGCAGTTCTTC; CDR3aa: CASSMTARAEQFF; abundance: -; d_gene: -; v_gene: TRBV19; j_gene: TRBJ2-1
CDR3nt: TGTGCCAGTACCCAGGACGGAATGAACACTGAAGCTTTCTTT; CDR3aa: CASTQDGMNTEAFF; abundance: -; d_gene: -; v_gene: TRBV19; j_gene: TRBJ1-1
CDR3nt: TGTGCCACCGGCAGACCCGGACAGCCCCAGCATTTT; CDR3aa: CATGRPGQPQHF; abundance: -; d_gene: -; v_gene: TRBV6-5; j_gene: TRBJ1-5
CDR3nt: TGTGCCAGCAGCACCCGACAGGACCCCTGCCCCCTTAGCTCCTACGAGCAGTACTTC; CDR3aa: CASSTRQDPCPLSSYEQYF; abundance: -; d_gene: -; v_gene: TRBV21-1; j_gene: TRBJ2-7
CDR3nt: TGTGCCACCAGCAGGGGGTCTTACGAGCAGTACTTC; CDR3aa: CATSRGSYEQYF; abundance: -; d_gene: -; v_gene: TRBV15; j_gene: TRBJ2-7
CDR3nt: TGCGCCAGCAGCCAAGATGTCGGGGGGAACAATCAGCCCCAGCATTTT; CDR3aa: CASSQDVGGNNQPQHF; abundance: once; d_gene: -; v_gene: TRBV4-1; j_gene: TRBJ1-5
CDR3nt: TGTGCCAGCAGCTTAGGGGGCTCCGACAATGAGCAGTTCTTC; CDR3aa: CASSLGGSDNEQFF; abundance: -; d_gene: TRBD1; v_gene: TRBV5-4; j_gene: TRBJ2-1
CDR3nt: TGCAGTGCTAGTACATACGAGCAGTACTTC; CDR3aa: CSASTYEQYF; abundance: -; d_gene: -; v_gene: TRBV20-1; j_gene: TRBJ2-7
CDR3nt: TGTGCCAGCAGCCAAGGAGGACAGAATTATGGCTACACCTTC; CDR3aa: CASSQGGQNYGYTF; abundance: -; d_gene: -; v_gene: TRBV4-2; j_gene: TRBJ1-2
CDR3nt: TGTGCCAGCAGTTATAATACGGTGACCGGGGAGCTGTTTTTT; CDR3aa: CASSYNTVTGELFF; abundance: -; d_gene: -; v_gene: TRBV27; j_gene: TRBJ2-2
CDR3nt: TGTGCCAGCAGCAACAGGGTGGGAGCTGAAGCTTTCTTT; CDR3aa: CASSNRVGAEAFF; abundance: -; d_gene: -; v_gene: TRBV21-1; j_gene: TRBJ1-1
CDR3nt: TGTGCCTGGAGTAAGCAAAGCGACGAGCAGTACTTC; CDR3aa: CAWSKQSDEQYF; abundance: -; d_gene: -; v_gene: TRBV30; j_gene: TRBJ2-7
CDR3nt: TGCGCCAGCAGCTTGGGCGGCTTTGGGTCAGATACGCAGTATTTT; CDR3aa: CASSLGGFGSDTQYF; abundance: -; d_gene: -; v_gene: TRBV5-1; j_gene: TRBJ2-3
CDR3nt: TGCGCCAGCAGCTTGACCGGGACAGGGAATGAAAAACTGTTTTTT; CDR3aa: CASSLTGTGNEKLFF; abundance: -; d_gene: TRBD1; v_gene: TRBV5-1; j_gene: TRBJ1-4
CDR3nt: TGTGCCAGTAGTTCCAGGGGTTCTGGAAACACCATATATTTT; CDR3aa: CASSSRGSGNTIYF; abundance: -; d_gene: -; v_gene: TRBV19; j_gene: TRBJ1-3
CDR3nt: TGTGCCAGCGCGGGGAACCCGCGGGAGCAGTACTTC; CDR3aa: CASAGNPREQYF; abundance: -; d_gene: -; v_gene: TRBV6-5; j_gene: TRBJ2-7
CDR3nt: TGTGCCAGCTCACGGGGGACACCCCCTAACTCCAACACCGGGGAGCTGTTTTTT; CDR3aa: CASSRGTPPNSNTGELFF; abundance: -; d_gene: -; v_gene: TRBV18; j_gene: TRBJ2-2
CDR3nt: TGTGCCAGCAGCGTAGGGGTGGCGGGAGGCCGACGCGGGGAGCTGTTTTTT; CDR3aa: CASSVGVAGGRRGELFF; abundance: -; d_gene: TRBD2; v_gene: TRBV9; j_gene: TRBJ2-2